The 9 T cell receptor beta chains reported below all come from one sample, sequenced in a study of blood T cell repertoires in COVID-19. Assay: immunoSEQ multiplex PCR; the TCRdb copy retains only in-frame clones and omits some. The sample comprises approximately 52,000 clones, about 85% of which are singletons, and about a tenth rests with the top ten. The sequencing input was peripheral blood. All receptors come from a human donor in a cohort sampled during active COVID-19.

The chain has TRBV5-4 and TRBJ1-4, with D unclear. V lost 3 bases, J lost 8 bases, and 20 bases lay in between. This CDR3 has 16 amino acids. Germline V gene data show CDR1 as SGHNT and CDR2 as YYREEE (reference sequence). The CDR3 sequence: CASSSGGASGLEKLFF. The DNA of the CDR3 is TGTGCCAGCAGCTCTGGCGGAGCCAGTGGACTCGAAAAACTGTTTTTT.

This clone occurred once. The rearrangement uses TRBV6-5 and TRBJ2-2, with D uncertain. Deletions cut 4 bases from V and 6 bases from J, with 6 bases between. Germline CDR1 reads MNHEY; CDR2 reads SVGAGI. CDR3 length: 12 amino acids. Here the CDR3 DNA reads TGTGCCAGCAGTTCTCGTGCCGGGGAGCTGTTTTTT. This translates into CASSSRAGELFF.

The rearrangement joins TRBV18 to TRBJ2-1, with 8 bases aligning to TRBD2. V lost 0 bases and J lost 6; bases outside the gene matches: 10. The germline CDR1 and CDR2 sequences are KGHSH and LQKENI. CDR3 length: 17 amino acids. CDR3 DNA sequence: TGTGCCAGCTCACCACCCCGGGGGGGGGTCCAGCCCAATGAGCAGTTCTTC. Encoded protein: CASSPPRGGVQPNEQFF.

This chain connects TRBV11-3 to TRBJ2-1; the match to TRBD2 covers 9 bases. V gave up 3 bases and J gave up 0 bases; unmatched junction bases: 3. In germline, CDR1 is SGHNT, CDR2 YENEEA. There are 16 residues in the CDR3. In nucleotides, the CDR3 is TGTGCCAGCAGCTTTAGCGGGAGTAGCTCCTACAATGAGCAGTTCTTC. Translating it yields CASSFSGSSSYNEQFF.

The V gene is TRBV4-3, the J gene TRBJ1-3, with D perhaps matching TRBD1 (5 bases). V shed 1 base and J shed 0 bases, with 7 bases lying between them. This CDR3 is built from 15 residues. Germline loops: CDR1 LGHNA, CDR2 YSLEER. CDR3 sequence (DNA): TGCGCCAGCAGCCAAGGAGACAGCTCTGGAAACACCATATATTTT. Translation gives CASSQGDSSGNTIYF.

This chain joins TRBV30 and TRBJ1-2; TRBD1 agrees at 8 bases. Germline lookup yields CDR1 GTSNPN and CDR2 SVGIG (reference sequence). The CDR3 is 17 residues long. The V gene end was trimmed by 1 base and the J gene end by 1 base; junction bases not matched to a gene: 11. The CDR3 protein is CAWSGLGMTGVNYGYTF. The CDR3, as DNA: TGTGCCTGGAGTGGACTTGGGATGACAGGGGTTAACTATGGCTACACCTTC.

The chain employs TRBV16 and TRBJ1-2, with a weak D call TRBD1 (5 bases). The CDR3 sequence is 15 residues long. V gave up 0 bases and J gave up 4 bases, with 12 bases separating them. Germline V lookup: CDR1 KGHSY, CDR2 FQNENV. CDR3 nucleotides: TGTGCCAGCAGCCAATCAAAGGGGCCAGCCTATGGCTACACCTTC. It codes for CASSQSKGPAYGYTF.

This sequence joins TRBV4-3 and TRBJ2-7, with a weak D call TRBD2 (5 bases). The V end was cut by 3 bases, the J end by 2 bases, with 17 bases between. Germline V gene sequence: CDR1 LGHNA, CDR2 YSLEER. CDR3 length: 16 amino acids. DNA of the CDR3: TGCGCCAGCAGCCAGCGGGCCACGGAGATTCCCTACGAGCAGTACTTC. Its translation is CASSQRATEIPYEQYF.

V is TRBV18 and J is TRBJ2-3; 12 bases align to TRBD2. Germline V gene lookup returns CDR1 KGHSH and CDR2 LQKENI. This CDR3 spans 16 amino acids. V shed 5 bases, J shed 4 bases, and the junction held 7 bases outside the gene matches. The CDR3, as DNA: TGTGCCAGCTCAACCTCGGGACTAGCGGGTTCAGATACGCAGTATTTT. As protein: CASSTSGLAGSDTQYF. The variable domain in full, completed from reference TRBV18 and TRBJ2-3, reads NAGVMQNPRHLVRRRGQEARLRCSPMKGHSHVYWYRQLPEEGLKFMVYLQKENIIDESGMPKERFSAEFPKEGPSILRIQQVVRGDSAAYFCASSTSGLAGSDTQYFGPGTRLTVL.